This TCR beta chain comes out of a study of PD-L1 blockade in urothelial cancer. Study overall: After treatment start, blood was analyzed at 3 weeks (second dose) and at 6 weeks. The median number of T cells present in blood samples was roughly 140,000.

Sequencing was performed with immunoSEQ multiplex PCR; in TCRdb, only in-frame clones are kept and a portion is missing. The data hold about 95,000 clones, with around 90% observed a single time. The CDR3 sequence is 16 residues long. Trimming cost V 0 bases and J 4 bases; bases outside gene matches: 2. Germline values: CDR1 SGDLS, CDR2 YYNGEE. Stated time point: pretreatment peripheral blood. Patients in the study were battling locally advanced or metastatic urothelial carcinoma. The sample in question was PBMCs, obtained around atezolizumab (anti-PD-L1) treatment. This clonotype originated in a man in his sixties with urothelial cancer. The J gene is TRBJ2-1, the V gene TRBV9; 12 nucleotides agree with TRBD2. CDR3 sequence: CASSVGLAGAYNEQFF. The CDR3 DNA reads as TGTGCCAGCAGCGTAGGACTAGCGGGGGCTTACAATGAGCAGTTCTTC.